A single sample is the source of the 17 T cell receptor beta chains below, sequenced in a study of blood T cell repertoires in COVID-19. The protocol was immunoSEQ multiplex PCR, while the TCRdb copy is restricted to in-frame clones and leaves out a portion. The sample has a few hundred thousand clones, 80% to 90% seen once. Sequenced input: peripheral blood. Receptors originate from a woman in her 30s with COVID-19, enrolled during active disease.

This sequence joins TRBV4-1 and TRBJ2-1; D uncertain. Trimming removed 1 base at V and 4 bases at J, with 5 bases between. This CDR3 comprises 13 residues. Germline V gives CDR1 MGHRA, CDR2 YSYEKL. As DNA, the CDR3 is TGCGCCAGCAGCCAAGCGAGGTACAATGAGCAGTTCTTC. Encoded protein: CASSQARYNEQFF.

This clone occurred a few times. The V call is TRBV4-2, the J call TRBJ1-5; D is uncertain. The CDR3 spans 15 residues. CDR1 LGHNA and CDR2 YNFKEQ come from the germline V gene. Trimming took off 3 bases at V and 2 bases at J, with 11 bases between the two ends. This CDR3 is CASSHGLVGNQPQHF. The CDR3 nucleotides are TGTGCCAGCAGCCATGGGCTCGTTGGCAATCAGCCCCAGCATTTT.

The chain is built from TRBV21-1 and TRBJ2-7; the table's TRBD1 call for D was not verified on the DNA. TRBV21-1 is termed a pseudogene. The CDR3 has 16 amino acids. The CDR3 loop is CASSKALGREAREQYV. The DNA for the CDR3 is TGTGCCAGCAGCAAAGCCCTCGGCAGGGAAGCGAGAGAGCAGTACGTC.

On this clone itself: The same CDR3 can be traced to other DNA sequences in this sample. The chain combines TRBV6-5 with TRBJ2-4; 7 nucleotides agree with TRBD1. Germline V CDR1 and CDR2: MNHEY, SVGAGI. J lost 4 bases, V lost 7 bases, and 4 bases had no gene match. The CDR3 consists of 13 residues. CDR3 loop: CASTPGQKNIQYF. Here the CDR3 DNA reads TGTGCCAGCACCCCGGGACAGAAAAACATTCAGTACTTC.

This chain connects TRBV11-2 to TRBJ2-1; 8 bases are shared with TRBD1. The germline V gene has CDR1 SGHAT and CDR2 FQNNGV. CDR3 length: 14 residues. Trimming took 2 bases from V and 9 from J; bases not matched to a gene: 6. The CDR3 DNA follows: TGTGCCAGCAGCTTATTGACAGGGGTACGTGAGCAGTTCTTC. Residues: CASSLLTGVREQFF.

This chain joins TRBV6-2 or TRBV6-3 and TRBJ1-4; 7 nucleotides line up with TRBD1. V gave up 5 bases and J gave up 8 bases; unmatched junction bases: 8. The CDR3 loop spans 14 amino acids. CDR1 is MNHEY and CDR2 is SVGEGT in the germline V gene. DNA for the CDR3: TGTGCCAGCAGTCTCAGAGGGGGCGAGGAAAAACTGTTTTTT. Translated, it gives CASSLRGGEEKLFF.

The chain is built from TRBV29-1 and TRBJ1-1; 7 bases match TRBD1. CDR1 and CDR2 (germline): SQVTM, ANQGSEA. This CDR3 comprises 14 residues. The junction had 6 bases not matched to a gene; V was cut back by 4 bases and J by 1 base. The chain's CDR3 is CSVGPGTANTEAFF. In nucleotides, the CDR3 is TGCAGCGTTGGGCCCGGGACAGCGAACACTGAAGCTTTCTTT.

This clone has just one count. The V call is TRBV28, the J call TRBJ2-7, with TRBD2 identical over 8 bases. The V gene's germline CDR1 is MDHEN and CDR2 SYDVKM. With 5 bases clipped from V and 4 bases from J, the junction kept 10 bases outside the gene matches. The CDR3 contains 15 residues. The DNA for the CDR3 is TGTGCCAGCAGTGACTCCGGGACTAGTACGTACGAGCAGTACGTC. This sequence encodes CASSDSGTSTYEQYV.

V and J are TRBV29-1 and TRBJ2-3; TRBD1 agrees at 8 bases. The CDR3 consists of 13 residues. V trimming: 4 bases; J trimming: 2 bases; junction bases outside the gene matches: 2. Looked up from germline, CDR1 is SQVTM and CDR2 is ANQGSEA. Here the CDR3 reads CSVGTGITDTQYF. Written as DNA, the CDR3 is TGCAGCGTTGGGACAGGGATCACAGATACGCAGTATTTT.

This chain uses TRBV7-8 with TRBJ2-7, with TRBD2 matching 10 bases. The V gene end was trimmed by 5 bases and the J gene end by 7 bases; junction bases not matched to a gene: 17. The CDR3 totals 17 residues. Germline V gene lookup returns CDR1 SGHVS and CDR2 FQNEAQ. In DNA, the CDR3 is TGTGCCAGCAGCCGATGGGGTGGGCTAGCGGGAGTGAGAGAGCAGTACGTC. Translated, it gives CASSRWGGLAGVREQYV.

The CDR3 sequence is CASSQGETVAYEKLFF. CDR3 DNA: TGCGCCAGCAGCCAAGGCGAGACAGTTGCCTATGAAAAACTGTTTTTT. The genes are TRBV4-1 and TRBJ1-4, with D tentatively TRBD1 (5 bases). With 1 base removed from V and 6 bases from J, the gap between germline ends came to 15 bases. Germline lookup yields CDR1 MGHRA and CDR2 YSYEKL. The CDR3 spans 16 residues.

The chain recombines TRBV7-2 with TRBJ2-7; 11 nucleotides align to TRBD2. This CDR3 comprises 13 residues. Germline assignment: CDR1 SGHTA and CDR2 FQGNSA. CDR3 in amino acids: CAVTSGAWDEQYF. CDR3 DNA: TGTGCGGTGACTAGCGGGGCTTGGGACGAGCAGTACTTC.

The CDR3 nucleotides read TGTGCCAGCAGGCCCGGGACTAGCGGGGGCCCGGTGCAGTTCTTC. This gives the protein CASRPGTSGGPVQFF. The chain has TRBV3-1 (or the pseudogene TRBV3-2) and TRBJ2-1; 14 bases are shared with TRBD2. Germline V CDR1 and CDR2: LGHDT, YNNKEL (reference sequence). The V segment lost 6 bases and the J segment 12 bases; nucleotides outside the gene matches: 10. The CDR3 length is 15 residues.

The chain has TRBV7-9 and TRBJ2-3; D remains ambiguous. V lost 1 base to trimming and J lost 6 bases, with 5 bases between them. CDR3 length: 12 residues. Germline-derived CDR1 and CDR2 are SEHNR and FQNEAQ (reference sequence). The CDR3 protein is CASSLETDTQYF. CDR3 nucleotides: TGTGCCAGCAGCTTAGAGACTGATACGCAGTATTTT.

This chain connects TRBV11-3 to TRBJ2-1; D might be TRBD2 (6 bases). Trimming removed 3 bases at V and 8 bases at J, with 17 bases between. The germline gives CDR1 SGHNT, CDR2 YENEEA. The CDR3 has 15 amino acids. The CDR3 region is CASSFAGGWGDEQFF. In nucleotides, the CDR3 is TGTGCCAGCAGCTTCGCCGGGGGATGGGGCGATGAGCAGTTCTTC. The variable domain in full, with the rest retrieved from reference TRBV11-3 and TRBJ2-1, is EAGVVQSPRYKIIEKKQPVAFWCNPISGHNTLYWYLQNLGQGPELLIRYENEEAVDDSQLPKDRFSAERLKGVDSTLKIQPAELGDSAVYLCASSFAGGWGDEQFFGPGTRLTVL.

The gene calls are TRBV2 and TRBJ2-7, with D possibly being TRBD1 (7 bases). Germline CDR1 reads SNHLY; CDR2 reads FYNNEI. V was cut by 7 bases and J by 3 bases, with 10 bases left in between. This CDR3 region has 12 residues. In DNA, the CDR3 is TGTGCCAGCACTCAGGGGGGCTACGAGCAGTACTTC. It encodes CASTQGGYEQYF.

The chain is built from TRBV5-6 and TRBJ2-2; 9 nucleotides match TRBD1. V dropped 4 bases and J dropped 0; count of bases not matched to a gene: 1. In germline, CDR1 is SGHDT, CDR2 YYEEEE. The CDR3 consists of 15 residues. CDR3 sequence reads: CASSRQGANTGELFF. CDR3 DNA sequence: TGTGCCAGCAGCAGACAGGGGGCGAACACCGGGGAGCTGTTTTTT.